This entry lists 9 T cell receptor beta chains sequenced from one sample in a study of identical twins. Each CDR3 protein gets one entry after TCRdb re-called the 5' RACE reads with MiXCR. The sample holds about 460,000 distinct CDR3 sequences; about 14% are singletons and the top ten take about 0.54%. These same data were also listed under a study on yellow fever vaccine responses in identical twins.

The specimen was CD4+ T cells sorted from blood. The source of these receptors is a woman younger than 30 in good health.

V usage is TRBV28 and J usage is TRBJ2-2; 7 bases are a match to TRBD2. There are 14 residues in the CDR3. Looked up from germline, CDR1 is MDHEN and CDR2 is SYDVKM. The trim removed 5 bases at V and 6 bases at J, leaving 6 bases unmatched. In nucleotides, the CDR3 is TGTGCCAGCAGTCGAAGCGGGGTGCCCGGGGAGCTGTTTTTT. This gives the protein CASSRSGVPGELFF.

CDR3: CASSRTESSYNEQFF. In DNA form, the CDR3 reads TGTGCCAGCAGTCGGACAGAGAGCTCCTACAATGAGCAGTTCTTC. This rearrangement joins TRBV7-2 to TRBJ2-1, with D tentatively TRBD1 (6 bases). CDR1 is SGHTA, CDR2 FQGNSA, per germline. This CDR3 comprises 15 residues. The V end was cut by 6 bases, the J end by 0 bases, with 12 bases between.

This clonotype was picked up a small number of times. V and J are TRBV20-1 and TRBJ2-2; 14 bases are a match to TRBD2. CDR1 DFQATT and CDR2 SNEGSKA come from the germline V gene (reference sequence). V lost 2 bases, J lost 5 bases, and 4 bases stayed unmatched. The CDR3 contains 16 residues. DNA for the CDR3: TGCAGTGCTAGAAGACTAGCGGGAGGGGATACCGGGGAGCTGTTTTTT. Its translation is CSARRLAGGDTGELFF.

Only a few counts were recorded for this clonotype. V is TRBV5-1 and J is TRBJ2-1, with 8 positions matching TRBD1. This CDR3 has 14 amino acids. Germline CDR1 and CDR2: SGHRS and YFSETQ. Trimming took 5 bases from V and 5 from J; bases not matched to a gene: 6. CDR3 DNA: TGCGCCAGCAGACTGGACAGGGCCCACAATGAGCAGTTCTTC. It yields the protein CASRLDRAHNEQFF.

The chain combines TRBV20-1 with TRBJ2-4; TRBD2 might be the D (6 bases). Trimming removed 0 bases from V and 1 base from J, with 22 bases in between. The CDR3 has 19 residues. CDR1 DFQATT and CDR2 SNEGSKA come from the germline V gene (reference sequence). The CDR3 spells CSARDGADGTVAAKNIQYF. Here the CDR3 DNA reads TGCAGTGCTAGAGACGGGGCCGATGGGACTGTTGCGGCCAAAAACATTCAGTACTTC.

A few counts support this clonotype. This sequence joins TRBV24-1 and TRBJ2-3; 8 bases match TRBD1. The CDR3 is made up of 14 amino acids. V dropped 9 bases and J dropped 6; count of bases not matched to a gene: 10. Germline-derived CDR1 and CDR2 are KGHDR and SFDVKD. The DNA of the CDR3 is TGTGCCACCGCAGAGGACAGGGCTCGGGATACGCAGTATTTT. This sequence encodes CATAEDRARDTQYF.

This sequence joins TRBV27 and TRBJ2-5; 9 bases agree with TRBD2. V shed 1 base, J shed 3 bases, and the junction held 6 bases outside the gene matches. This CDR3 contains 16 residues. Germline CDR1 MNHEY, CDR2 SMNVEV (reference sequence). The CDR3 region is CASSLYLTSGEETQYF. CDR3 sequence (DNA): TGTGCCAGCAGTTTATATCTGACTAGCGGAGAAGAGACCCAGTACTTC.

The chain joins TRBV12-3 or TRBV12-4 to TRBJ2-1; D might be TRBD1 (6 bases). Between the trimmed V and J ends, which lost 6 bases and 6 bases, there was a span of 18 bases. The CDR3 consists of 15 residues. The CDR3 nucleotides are TGTGCCAGCAGCCGGGGCTGGGAAGGGGGCAATGAGCAGTTCTTC. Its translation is CASSRGWEGGNEQFF.

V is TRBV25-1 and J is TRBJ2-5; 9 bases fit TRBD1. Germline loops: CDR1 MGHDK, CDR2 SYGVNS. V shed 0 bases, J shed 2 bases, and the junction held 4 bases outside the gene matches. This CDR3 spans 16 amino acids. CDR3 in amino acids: CASSEYKGTGQETQYF. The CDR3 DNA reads TGTGCCAGCAGTGAATATAAGGGGACAGGGCAAGAGACCCAGTACTTC.